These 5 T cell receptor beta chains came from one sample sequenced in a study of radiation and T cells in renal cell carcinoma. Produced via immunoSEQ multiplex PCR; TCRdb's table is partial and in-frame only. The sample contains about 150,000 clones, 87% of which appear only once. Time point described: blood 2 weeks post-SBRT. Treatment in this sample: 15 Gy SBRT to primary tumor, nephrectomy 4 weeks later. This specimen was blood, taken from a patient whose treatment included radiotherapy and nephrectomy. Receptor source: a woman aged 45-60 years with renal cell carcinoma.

The CDR3, as DNA: TGTGCCAGCAGCTTTGCGGAGGGGAATTCACCCCTCCACTTT. Its translation is CASSFAEGNSPLHF. The chain has TRBV7-9 and TRBJ1-6; weak D call: TRBD1 (5 bases). The V end was cut by 3 bases, the J end by 7 bases, with 10 bases between. CDR1 is SEHNR, CDR2 FQNEAQ, per germline (reference sequence). The CDR3 loop spans 14 amino acids.

The CDR3 spells CASSLSGQGDGYTF. CDR3 in DNA: TGTGCCAGCAGCCTGTCTGGGCAGGGAGACGGCTACACCTTC. V is TRBV7-8 and J is TRBJ1-2, with D perhaps matching TRBD1 (5 bases). Germline V lookup: CDR1 SGHVS, CDR2 FQNEAQ. V lost 5 bases, J lost 8 bases, and 18 bases lay in between. The CDR3 has 14 amino acids.

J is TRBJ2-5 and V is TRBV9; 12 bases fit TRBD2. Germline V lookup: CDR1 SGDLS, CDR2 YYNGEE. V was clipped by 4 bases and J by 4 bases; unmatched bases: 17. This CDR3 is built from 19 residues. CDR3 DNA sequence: TGTGCCAGCAGCTTGAGCTTAGGACTAGCGGGGACACCCGGAGAGACCCAGTACTTC. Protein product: CASSLSLGLAGTPGETQYF.

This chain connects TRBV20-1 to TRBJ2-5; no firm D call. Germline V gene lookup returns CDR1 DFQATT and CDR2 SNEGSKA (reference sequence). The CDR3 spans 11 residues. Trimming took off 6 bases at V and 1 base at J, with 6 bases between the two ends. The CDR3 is CSAQFQETQYF. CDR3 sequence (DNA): TGCAGTGCGCAGTTCCAAGAGACCCAGTACTTC.

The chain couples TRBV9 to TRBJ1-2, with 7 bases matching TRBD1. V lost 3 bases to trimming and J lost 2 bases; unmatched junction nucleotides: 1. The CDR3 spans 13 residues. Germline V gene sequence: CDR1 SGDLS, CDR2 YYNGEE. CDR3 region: CASSATGNYGYTF. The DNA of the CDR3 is TGTGCCAGCAGCGCGACAGGGAACTATGGCTACACCTTC.